One sample yielded the 29 T cell receptor beta chains listed below, sequenced in a study of cytomegalovirus exposure and HLA in healthy donors. Amplification used 60 Vbeta primers and 13 Jbeta primers. Data came from immunoSEQ multiplex PCR; TCRdb stores just in-frame clones and leaves some out. The profile shows about 110,000 clones, approximately 82% of them singletons. The sequencing input was PBMCs. The receptors derive from a man aged 35 to 55 in good health and CMV-seronegative.

This clone was recorded only once. The chain employs TRBV6-6 and TRBJ2-3, with 7 positions matching TRBD2. The length of the CDR3 is 13 residues. The J segment lost 6 bases and the V segment lost 6 bases, leaving 6 bases of the junction unmatched. Per germline, CDR1 MNHNY and CDR2 SVGAGI (reference sequence). CDR3 loop: CASSLDGRDTQYF. The CDR3 nucleotides are TGTGCCAGCAGCCTGGACGGGAGGGATACGCAGTATTTT.

The V gene is TRBV5-6, the J gene TRBJ1-2; a possible D gene is TRBD1 (6 bases). The CDR3 is 13 amino acids. Germline V lookup: CDR1 SGHDT, CDR2 YYEEEE. With 4 bases removed from V and 8 bases from J, the gap between germline ends came to 15 bases. The CDR3 loop reads CASSPRGASGYTF. The CDR3 DNA reads TGTGCCAGCAGCCCTCGGGGGGCGAGCGGCTACACCTTC.

The CDR3 sequence is CASSVEPDREALAKNIQYF. The CDR3, as DNA: TGTGCCAGCAGCGTAGAACCGGACAGGGAAGCTCTAGCCAAAAACATTCAGTACTTC. This chain uses TRBV9 with TRBJ2-4; TRBD1 matches at 8 bases. V was clipped by 0 bases and J by 0 bases; unmatched bases: 11. The CDR3 covers 19 residues. From germline, CDR1 is SGDLS and CDR2 YYNGEE.

V is TRBV6-5 and J is TRBJ1-5, with TRBD1 as a possible D gene (5 bases). There are 13 residues in the CDR3. The germline V and J ends were trimmed by 6 bases and 1 base, with 7 bases remaining between them. Germline loops: CDR1 MNHEY, CDR2 SVGAGI. The CDR3 loop is CASSRGSNQPQHF. Written as DNA, the CDR3 is TGTGCCAGCAGCCGGGGGAGCAATCAGCCCCAGCATTTT.

The chain has TRBV6-1 and TRBJ2-7, with D possibly matching TRBD1 (7 bases). V was clipped by 6 bases and J by 1 base, with 16 bases between them. The CDR3 spans 15 residues. Per the germline V gene, CDR1 is MNHNS and CDR2 is SASEGT. The CDR3 nucleotides read TGTGCCAGCAGACAACCCTCAGGGGGGTCCTACGAGCAGTACTTC. Translating it yields CASRQPSGGSYEQYF.

This clone was seen once. The chain employs TRBV9 and TRBJ2-2; no firm D call. CDR1 and CDR2 from the germline V gene are SGDLS and YYNGEE. The CDR3 is 13 amino acids. V lost 3 bases and J 7 bases, leaving 10 bases between the germline ends. The CDR3 spells CASSDDISGELFF. CDR3 bases: TGTGCCAGCAGCGATGATATCAGCGGGGAGCTGTTTTTT.

The chain combines TRBV2 with TRBJ2-5, with TRBD2 identical over 8 bases. V gave up 8 bases and J gave up 5 bases; unmatched junction bases: 10. Germline V gene lookup returns CDR1 SNHLY and CDR2 FYNNEI. The CDR3 sequence is 14 residues long. The CDR3 DNA follows: TGTGCCAGCGGTGGACTAGCTGTACGGGAGACCCAGTACTTC. This sequence encodes CASGGLAVRETQYF.

The chain couples TRBV9 to TRBJ2-3, with D hard to call. Trimming pared 1 base from V and 3 bases from J, leaving 6 bases between. The CDR3 has 13 residues. Germline CDR1 SGDLS, CDR2 YYNGEE. CDR3 sequence reads: CASSVLSTDTQYF. The CDR3 DNA is TGTGCCAGCAGCGTACTATCGACAGATACGCAGTATTTT.

The chain is built from TRBV7-9 and TRBJ2-3; TRBD1 matches at 8 bases. The V gene's germline CDR1 is SEHNR and CDR2 FQNEAQ (reference sequence). J lost 4 bases, V lost 6 bases, and 6 bases had no gene match. CDR3 length equals 14 residues. The CDR3 DNA sequence: TGTGCCAGCAGTTCGGACAGGGACCCAGATACGCAGTATTTT. It yields the protein CASSSDRDPDTQYF.

The chain recombines TRBV15 with TRBJ1-4; 10 positions agree with TRBD1. The V gene's germline CDR1 is LNHNV and CDR2 YYDKDF (reference sequence). This CDR3 comprises 15 residues. The J segment lost 8 bases and the V segment lost 5 bases, leaving 8 bases of the junction unmatched. For the CDR3, the DNA is TGTGCCACCAGCCCACGACAGGGGGCCTACGAAAAACTGTTTTTT. This sequence encodes CATSPRQGAYEKLFF.

Note on this clone: Germline and junction disagree at one end, which may indicate a read error. The rearrangement uses TRBV6-5 and TRBJ2-7; 7 nucleotides match TRBD1. Germline lookup yields CDR1 MNHEY and CDR2 SVGAGI. This CDR3 is built from 14 residues. CDR3 in amino acids: CAGSQGDGRYEQYF. CDR3 nucleotide sequence: TGTGCCGGCAGTCAGGGGGACGGGCGATACGAGCAGTACTTC.

The V gene is TRBV4-2, the J gene TRBJ1-4, with TRBD1 matching 7 bases. The CDR3 length is 15 residues. Losses at the gene ends were 4 bases for V and 0 bases for J; bases not matched to a gene: 2. Germline CDR1 reads LGHNA; CDR2 reads YNFKEQ. The CDR3 bases are TGTGCCAGCAGCCCCCAGGGGGCAACTAATGAAAAACTGTTTTTT. Translated: CASSPQGATNEKLFF.

The CDR3 spells CASSIGGPFQGLGIQYF. The CDR3 DNA is TGTGCCAGTAGTATAGGGGGGCCTTTCCAAGGGTTAGGCATTCAGTACTTC. The chain combines TRBV19 with TRBJ2-4; a possible D gene is TRBD1 (6 bases). Germline V gives CDR1 LNHDA, CDR2 SQIVND (reference sequence). Trimming pared 1 base from V and 9 bases from J, leaving 22 bases between. This CDR3 has 17 amino acids.

The gene calls are TRBV2 and TRBJ2-1; the D gene is possibly TRBD2 (5 bases). CDR1 SNHLY and CDR2 FYNNEI come from the germline V gene. This CDR3 is built from 13 residues. V shed 8 bases and J shed 7 bases, with 15 bases lying between them. The CDR3 sequence: CASQGQTGNEQFF. CDR3 nucleotides: TGTGCCAGCCAAGGCCAAACGGGGAATGAGCAGTTCTTC.

This chain joins TRBV9 and TRBJ2-1, with 8 bases fitting TRBD2. The CDR3 sequence is 17 residues long. Germline V gene lookup returns CDR1 SGDLS and CDR2 YYNGEE. V trimming: 4 bases; J trimming: 2 bases; junction bases outside the gene matches: 11. CDR3 sequence: CASSQEGLAGAYNEQFF. CDR3 sequence (DNA): TGTGCCAGCAGCCAAGAGGGGCTAGCGGGCGCCTACAATGAGCAGTTCTTC.

This chain joins TRBV4-2 and TRBJ2-1; D unclear. The CDR3 consists of 12 residues. Trimming removed 1 base from V and 6 bases from J, with 4 bases in between. CDR1 is LGHNA, CDR2 YNFKEQ, per germline. CDR3 amino acids: CASSQGANEQFF. Written as DNA, the CDR3 is TGTGCCAGCAGCCAAGGGGCCAATGAGCAGTTCTTC.

Notes on this clone: This likely stems from a read error, as it lies one base from a far larger clone. The same CDR3 is also encoded by other DNA sequences in this sample. This chain joins TRBV6-1 and TRBJ2-6; 7 nucleotides align to TRBD1. Per the germline V gene, CDR1 is MNHNS and CDR2 is SASEGT. The CDR3 consists of 15 residues. Here the CDR3 reads CASSEQGAGANVLTF. CDR3 coding DNA: TGCGCCAGCAGTGAGCAGGGGGCTGGGGCCAACGTCCTGACTTTC.

The V gene is TRBV4-1, the J gene TRBJ1-2; D gene unclear. The CDR3 has 12 amino acids. V was cut by 10 bases and J by 5 bases, with 14 bases left in between. CDR1 MGHRA and CDR2 YSYEKL come from the germline V gene. DNA for the CDR3: TGCGCCACCGGGAAGTTAGGGTATGGCTACACCTTC. Its translation: CATGKLGYGYTF.

The V gene is TRBV27, the J gene TRBJ1-2; weak D call: TRBD1 (5 bases). In germline, CDR1 is MNHEY, CDR2 SMNVEV (reference sequence). The CDR3 is 15 amino acids. The CDR3 loop is CAVSSGYSSNYGYTF. CDR3 nucleotides: TGTGCGGTATCTTCAGGGTATAGCTCCAATTATGGCTACACCTTC.

This clone has only a few counts. J is TRBJ1-1 and V is TRBV27; D may be TRBD1 (5 bases). The CDR3 covers 16 residues. Trimming pared 2 bases from V and 4 bases from J, leaving 17 bases between. Germline V gene data show CDR1 as MNHEY and CDR2 as SMNVEV (reference sequence). CDR3 in DNA: TGTGCCAGCAGTTTAGGGGCACTGGGGCTGGGCACTGAAGCTTTCTTT. Protein sequence: CASSLGALGLGTEAFF.

The CDR3 loop reads CASSLAENSPLHF. CDR3 nucleotide sequence: TGTGCCAGCAGCTTAGCAGAAAATTCACCCCTCCACTTT. This chain uses TRBV11-2 with TRBJ1-6; D gene uncertain. Per the germline V gene, CDR1 is SGHAT and CDR2 is FQNNGV. The CDR3 has 13 residues. With 1 base removed from V and 7 bases from J, the gap between germline ends came to 5 bases. Complete variable domain (other parts from reference TRBV11-2 and TRBJ1-6): EAGVAQSPRYKIIEKRQSVAFWCNPISGHATLYWYQQILGQGPKLLIQFQNNGVVDDSQLPKDRFSAERLKGVDSTLKIQPAKLEDSAVYLCASSLAENSPLHFGNGTRLTVT.

The genes are TRBV2 and TRBJ1-2, with 7 bases matching TRBD1. CDR1 and CDR2 (germline): SNHLY, FYNNEI. The junction had 4 bases not matched to a gene; V was cut back by 5 bases and J by 7 bases. The CDR3 length is 12 residues. CDR3: CASSLQGRGYTF. In nucleotides, the CDR3 is TGTGCCAGCAGTTTACAGGGGCGTGGCTACACCTTC.

V gene TRBV19 combines with J gene TRBJ2-1; 8 bases fit TRBD1. This CDR3 contains 14 residues. V shed 2 bases, J shed 8 bases, and the junction held 5 bases outside the gene matches. Per germline, CDR1 LNHDA and CDR2 SQIVND (reference sequence). In DNA, the CDR3 is TGTGCCAGTAGTATACAGGGGGCCGTAGATGAGCAGTTCTTC. Translation gives CASSIQGAVDEQFF.

The chain recombines TRBV6-6 with TRBJ1-2, with D possibly being TRBD1 (5 bases). CDR1 MNHNY and CDR2 SVGAGI come from the germline V gene (reference sequence). The CDR3 has 12 amino acids. V was pared by 5 bases and J by 8 bases, with 12 bases between. The CDR3 DNA reads TGTGCCAGCAGTGCCTGGACACGCGGCTACACCTTC. It yields the protein CASSAWTRGYTF.

CDR3 DNA: TGCGCCAGCAGCTGGGCGGGGAGCGGGGTATCCCAAGAGACCCAGTACTTC. Residues: CASSWAGSGVSQETQYF. The V gene is TRBV5-1, the J gene TRBJ2-5; 7 bases are a match to TRBD2. The length of the CDR3 is 17 residues. Germline V gene sequence: CDR1 SGHRS, CDR2 YFSETQ. V trimming: 3 bases; J trimming: 1 base; junction bases outside the gene matches: 12.

This chain uses TRBV11-2 with TRBJ2-7; a weak D match, TRBD1 (6 bases). CDR3 size: 14 residues. With 5 bases removed from V and 2 bases from J, the gap between germline ends came to 13 bases. Germline CDR1 and CDR2: SGHAT and FQNNGV. The CDR3 sequence is CASSLDSPTYEQYF. As DNA, the CDR3 is TGTGCCAGCAGCCTGGACAGTCCTACCTACGAGCAGTACTTC. The full variable domain, completed using reference TRBV11-2 and TRBJ2-7, is EAGVAQSPRYKIIEKRQSVAFWCNPISGHATLYWYQQILGQGPKLLIQFQNNGVVDDSQLPKDRFSAERLKGVDSTLKIQPAKLEDSAVYLCASSLDSPTYEQYFGPGTRLTVT.

V gene TRBV18 combines with J gene TRBJ2-1; D unclear. The germline V gene encodes CDR1 KGHSH and CDR2 LQKENI. V was pared by 8 bases and J by 5 bases, with 13 bases between. CDR3 length equals 13 residues. This CDR3 reads CASALLADNEQFF. CDR3 coding DNA: TGTGCCAGCGCCCTCTTGGCGGACAATGAGCAGTTCTTC.

V is TRBV5-1 and J is TRBJ1-1, with D maybe TRBD1 (5 bases). The CDR3 is 15 amino acids. Germline lookup yields CDR1 SGHRS and CDR2 YFSETQ. Trimming stripped 4 bases from V and 4 bases from J, with 17 bases between. The CDR3 nucleotides read TGCGCCAGCAGCCCTGGAGGGACGGAGGGCACTGAAGCTTTCTTT. It encodes CASSPGGTEGTEAFF.

Written as DNA, the CDR3 is TGTGCCAGCAGTTTAGGACAGAACTATGGCTACACCTTC. Translating gives CASSLGQNYGYTF. The V and J genes are TRBV27 and TRBJ1-2; tentative D call: TRBD1 (6 bases). The germline V gene has CDR1 MNHEY and CDR2 SMNVEV (reference sequence). The CDR3 has 13 amino acids. Trimming took off 2 bases at V and 2 bases at J, with 6 bases between the two ends.